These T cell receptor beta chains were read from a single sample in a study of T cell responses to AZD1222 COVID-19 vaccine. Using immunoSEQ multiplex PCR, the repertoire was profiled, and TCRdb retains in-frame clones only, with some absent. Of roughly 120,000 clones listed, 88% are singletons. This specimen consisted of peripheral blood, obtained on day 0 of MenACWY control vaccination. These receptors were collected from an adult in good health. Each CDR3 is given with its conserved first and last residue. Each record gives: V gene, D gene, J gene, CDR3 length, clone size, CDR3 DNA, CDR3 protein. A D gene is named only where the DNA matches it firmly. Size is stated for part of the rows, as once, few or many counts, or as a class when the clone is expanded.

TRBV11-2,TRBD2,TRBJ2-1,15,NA,TGTGCCAGCAGCTTTGCGGTAGCGGGGAGGGCTGAGCAGTTCTTC,CASSFAVAGRAEQFF
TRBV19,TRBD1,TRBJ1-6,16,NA,TGTGCCAGTAGTATACCCACTGGACAGGGGATTTCACCCCTCCACTTT,CASSIPTGQGISPLHF
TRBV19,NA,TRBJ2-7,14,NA,TGTGCCAGTAGTGGACAGCCTAAGACCTACGAGCAGTACTTC,CASSGQPKTYEQYF
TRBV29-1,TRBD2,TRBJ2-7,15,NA,TGCAGCGTGCACCGGGGGGGCCCGAGCTCCTACGAGCAGTACTTC,CSVHRGGPSSYEQYF
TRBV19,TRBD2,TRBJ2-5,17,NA,TGTGCCAGTAGTATAGATCACGGGAGGGCCGGGAAAGAGACCCAGTACTTC,CASSIDHGRAGKETQYF
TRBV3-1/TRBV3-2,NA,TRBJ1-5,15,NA,TGTGCCAGCAGCCAAGATTCCTTTAGCAATCAGCCCCAGCATTTT,CASSQDSFSNQPQHF
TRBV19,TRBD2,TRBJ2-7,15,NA,TGTGCCAGTAGACCAACTAGCGGGAGATTCAACGAGCAGTACTTC,CASRPTSGRFNEQYF
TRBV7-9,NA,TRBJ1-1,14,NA,TGTGCCAGCAGGCCCGGGCAAGGGGGGACTGAAGCTTTCTTT,CASRPGQGGTEAFF
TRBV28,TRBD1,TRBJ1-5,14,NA,TGTGCCAGCAAGCAGGGGGCGGGCGATCAGCCCCAGCATTTT,CASKQGAGDQPQHF
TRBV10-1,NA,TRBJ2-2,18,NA,TGCGCCAGCAGTGAGTCAGGCAGGGTGGTCAAGAACACCGGGGAGCTGTTTTTT,CASSESGRVVKNTGELFF
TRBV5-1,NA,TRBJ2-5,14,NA,TGCGCCAGCAGCCCTAAGACAGTTTTGGAGACCCAGTACTTC,CASSPKTVLETQYF
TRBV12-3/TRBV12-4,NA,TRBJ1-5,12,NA,TGTGCCAGCAGTATACCCAATCAGCCCCAGCATTTT,CASSIPNQPQHF
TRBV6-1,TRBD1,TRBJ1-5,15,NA,TGTGCCAGCAGTGAAGGGCAGGGGGCAATACAGCCCCAGCATTTT,CASSEGQGAIQPQHF
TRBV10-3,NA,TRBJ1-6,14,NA,TGTGCCATCAGTGATTACCAGCCTAATTCACCCCTCCACTTT,CAISDYQPNSPLHF
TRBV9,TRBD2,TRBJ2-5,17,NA,TGTGCCAGCAGCTTACCGAAAGCGGGAGGTACTCAAGAGACCCAGTACTTC,CASSLPKAGGTQETQYF
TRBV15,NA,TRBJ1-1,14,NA,TGTGCCACCAGCAGAGATAACTTGGCCACTGAAGCTTTCTTT,CATSRDNLATEAFF
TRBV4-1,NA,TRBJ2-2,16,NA,TGCGCCAGCAGCCCCAGGGCCTCCCTGAACACCGGGGAGCTGTTTTTT,CASSPRASLNTGELFF
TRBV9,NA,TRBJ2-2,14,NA,TGTGCCAGCAGCGTAGAGGGGAACACCGGGGAGCTGTTTTTT,CASSVEGNTGELFF
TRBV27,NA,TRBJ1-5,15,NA,TGTGCCAGCAGCTTAAGACAGGAGCACAATCAGCCCCAGCATTTT,CASSLRQEHNQPQHF
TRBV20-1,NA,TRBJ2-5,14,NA,TGCAGTGCTAGTGGGAGTAGGGGGGTGGAGACCCAGTACTTC,CSASGSRGVETQYF
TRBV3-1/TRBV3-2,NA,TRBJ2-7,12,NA,TGTGCCAGCAGCCAGGCAGAAGGCGAGCAGTACTTC,CASSQAEGEQYF
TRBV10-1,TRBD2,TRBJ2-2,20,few,TGCGCCAGCAGTGATCTGATGACTAGCGGGAGGGCCCTCGACACCGGGGAGCTGTTTTTT,CASSDLMTSGRALDTGELFF
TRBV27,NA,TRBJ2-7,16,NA,TGTGCCAGCAGGGCTGGGAGGGGGAGGGGAGTCTGGGAGCAGTACTTC,CASRAGRGRGVWEQYF
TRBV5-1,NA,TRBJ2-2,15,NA,TGCGCCAGCAGTTTTGGGGACTTTTCTAACGGGGAGCTGTTTTTT,CASSFGDFSNGELFF
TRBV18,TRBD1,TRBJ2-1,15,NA,TGTGCCAGCTCACCTCTCCCGACAGGGTACAATGAGCAGTTCTTC,CASSPLPTGYNEQFF
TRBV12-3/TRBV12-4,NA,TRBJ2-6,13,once,TGTGCCACCCGGACCTCTGGGGCCAACGTCCTGACTTTC,CATRTSGANVLTF
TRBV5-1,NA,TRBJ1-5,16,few,TGCGCCAGCAGTCCTGCGGGAGAACTTAGCAATCAGCCCCAGCATTTT,CASSPAGELSNQPQHF
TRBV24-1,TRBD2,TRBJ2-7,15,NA,TGTGCCACCAGTGCCCGGACTAGCGGGAGTTACGAGCAGTACTTC,CATSARTSGSYEQYF
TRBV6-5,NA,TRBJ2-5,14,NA,TGTGCCAGCACTAGACCACCTGGGAGCGGGACCCAGTACTTC,CASTRPPGSGTQYF
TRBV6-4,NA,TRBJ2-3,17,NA,TGTGCCAGCAGTGACACGATGACTCCTACTAGCACAGATACGCAGTATTTT,CASSDTMTPTSTDTQYF
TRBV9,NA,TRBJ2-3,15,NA,TGTGCCAGCAGCGTAGGCCAGCAAAGCACAGATACGCAGTATTTT,CASSVGQQSTDTQYF
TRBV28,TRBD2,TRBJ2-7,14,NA,TGTGCCAGCAGTTTTGCGGGAGTTCGTTACGAGCAGTACTTC,CASSFAGVRYEQYF
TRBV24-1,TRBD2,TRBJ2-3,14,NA,TGTGCCACCAGTCTGAGCGGGGGCACAGATACGCAGTATTTT,CATSLSGGTDTQYF
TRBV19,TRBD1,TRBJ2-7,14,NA,TGTGCCAGTAAAATTGAACAGGGGCGATACGAGCAGTACTTC,CASKIEQGRYEQYF
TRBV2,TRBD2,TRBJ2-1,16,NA,TGTGCCAGCACGTCCGAGCTAGCGGGAATTACGAATGAGCAGTTCTTC,CASTSELAGITNEQFF
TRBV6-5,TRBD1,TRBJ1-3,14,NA,TGTGTTTCCCAGGACAGGAGCTCTGGAAACACCATATATTTT,CVSQDRSSGNTIYF
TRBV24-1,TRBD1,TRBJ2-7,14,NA,TGTGCCACCAGTGACCCCGGGACAGGGAACGAGCAGTACTTC,CATSDPGTGNEQYF
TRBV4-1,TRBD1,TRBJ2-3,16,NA,TGCGCCAGCAGCCAAGAACCGGGACAGGGGGCAGATACGCAGTATTTT,CASSQEPGQGADTQYF
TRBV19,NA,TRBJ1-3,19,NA,TGTGCCAGTAGTCTCAAGACCAGAGGAAGCACCAAGTGGGAAAACACCATATATTTT,CASSLKTRGSTKWENTIYF
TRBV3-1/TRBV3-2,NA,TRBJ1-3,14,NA,TGTGCCAGCAGCCCAGGGAGGACTGGAAACACCATATATTTT,CASSPGRTGNTIYF
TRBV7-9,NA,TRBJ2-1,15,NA,TGTGCCAGCACCCCTTTAGACGGGGGCAGGAATGAGCAGTTCTTC,CASTPLDGGRNEQFF
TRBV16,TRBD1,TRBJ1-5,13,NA,TGTGCCAGCAGCCCACAGGGGTACCAGCCCCAGCATTTT,CASSPQGYQPQHF
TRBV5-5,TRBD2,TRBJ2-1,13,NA,TGTGCCAGCAGCTTAGGACTAGCGGGAGTGGAGTTCTTC,CASSLGLAGVEFF
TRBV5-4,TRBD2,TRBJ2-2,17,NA,TGTGCCAGCAGCTTGGCGGGACTAGGGCGGTTCACCGGGGAGCTGTTTTTT,CASSLAGLGRFTGELFF
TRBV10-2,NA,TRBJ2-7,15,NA,TGCGCCCAAGGCAGGGTCCCGGGAAGCTCCTACGAGCAGTACTTC,CAQGRVPGSSYEQYF
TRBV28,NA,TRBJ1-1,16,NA,TGTGCCAGCAGATTAAGGAGGCTGGACCTGAACACTGAAGCTTTCTTT,CASRLRRLDLNTEAFF
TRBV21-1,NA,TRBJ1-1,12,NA,TGCGGCCGGATTTTTGTCTCGCCTGAAGCTTTCTTT,CGRIFVSPEAFF
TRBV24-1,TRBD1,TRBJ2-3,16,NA,TGTGCCACCAGTGCCTCCATGGGACAGAGCACAGATACGCAGTATTTT,CATSASMGQSTDTQYF
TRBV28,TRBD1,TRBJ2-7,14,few,TGTGCCAGCAGAGAAGACAGGGACACCTACGAGCAGTACTTC,CASREDRDTYEQYF
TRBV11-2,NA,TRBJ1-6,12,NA,TGTGCCAGCAGCTTAGCCAATTCACCCCTCCACTTT,CASSLANSPLHF
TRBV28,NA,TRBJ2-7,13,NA,TGTGCCAGCAGTTTATTCATATACTACGAGCAGTACTTC,CASSLFIYYEQYF
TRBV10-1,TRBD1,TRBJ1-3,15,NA,TGCGCCAGCAGTGAAGGACAGGGCGCGGGAAACACCATATATTTT,CASSEGQGAGNTIYF
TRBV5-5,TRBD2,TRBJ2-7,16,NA,TGTGCCAGCAGCTTTTTGTCCGGGAGGAGGACCTACGAGCAGTACTTC,CASSFLSGRRTYEQYF
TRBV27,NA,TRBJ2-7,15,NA,TGTGCCAGCAGTTTATCGAATGCCTTCCTCGGCGAGCAGTACTTC,CASSLSNAFLGEQYF